The source of this T cell receptor (beta chain) is a study of blood T cell repertoires in COVID-19 (dated by TCRdb to 2020 to 2022). Broadly, across the study: Collaborator samples came from the United States, Italy and Spain and covered acute and convalescent phases of COVID-19. The prospective study material was composed of cDNA or gDNA derived from T cells, B-cell-depleted T cells, or PBMCs. Deeply sampled blood TCRbeta repertoires from subjects exposed to, actively infected with, or recovered from COVID-19 were included in the dataset. The repertoires were released in a freely available public database meant as a resource for research on the immune response to SARS-CoV-2. Samples were obtained from the ongoing ImmuneRACE study (first 160 participants) and from 950 to 1,500 subjects provided by 6 global collaborators. Nearly every sample came with metadata listing a de-identified subject ID, COVID-19 status, age in years and sex. Where HLA class I and class II types were available, the types were taken from metadata supplied by the sample provider, not from assay-based typing. What the authors observed across the whole study: Clinical and demographic metadata were provided uncurated, with the amount varying by source and participant.

According to the germline V gene, CDR1 reads SGDLS and CDR2 reads YYNGEE. Inclusive of the bounding cysteine and phenylalanine, the CDR3 is 20 residues long. The read is trimmed to its CDR3 DNA, 60 bases read in frame from base 1. The trim is 2 bases for V and 0 bases for J, with a gap of 24 bases between the germline ends. TCRbeta CDR3 regions were amplified from genomic DNA by means of the immunoSEQ Assay, a bias-controlled multiplex PCR. In the source study's methods: The number of nucleated cells in each sample was estimated by amplification of reference gene primers within the assay. To quantify the absolute abundance of each unique TCRbeta CDR3 rearrangement, sequence reads were collapsed and filtered. For each sample, productive Simpson clonality was calculated as the square root of Simpson's diversity index across productive rearrangements. What TCRdb holds here is the immuneACCESS table cut down to in-frame rearrangements. Part of the clones is not present; checked against another copy, under half of the missing clones reflect an unresolved V gene, and the others are unexplained. D and trimming were read from the DNA, whereas the V and J calls and clone size are those reported in that table. The sample has roughly 130,000 clones on record, roughly 90% of them singletons. About 4% of the sample is in the top ten clones.

Collaborating institutions collected whole blood in K2EDTA tubes following their own protocols. For TCRbeta analysis, collaborators shipped samples in one of three forms: frozen whole blood, isolated PBMCs, or DNA extracted from either of those sample types. This clone was seen ten or more times. Its recognized antigen is unknown. The record has no base qualities; no much larger clone is one base away. The clonotype originates from a man aged 50-59 years with active COVID-19. The sequence links TRBV9 to TRBJ1-5; too little of a D gene remains to name it. The sample consisted of peripheral blood. The CDR3 has the sequence CASSVGRLRDTPYSNQPQHF. The DNA sequence is TGTGCCAGCAGCGTGGGAAGACTGAGGGATACCCCATATAGCAATCAGCCCCAGCATTTT.